The 20 T cell receptor beta chains presented below share a single source sample, sequenced in a study of T cell repertoires in cytomegalovirus infection. For these receptors, no antigen is known. MiXCR, applied by TCRdb to the reads, yields one record per CDR3 protein. There are fewer than 1,000,000 distinct CDR3 sequences in the sample; around 32% occur only once, and about an eighth lies in the top ten. Sequenced here: cultured CD8+ T cells from PBMCs, sampled from culture after CMV antigen stimulation. Every receptor here comes from a human donor in good health (CMV status not recorded). Some clones in this sample may be carry-over from other donors' samples.

Notes on this clonotype: This may be a read error, as it is one base from a much larger clone. V usage is TRBV7-2 and J usage is TRBJ2-1; D is unclear. CDR1 and CDR2 (germline): SGHTA, FQGNSA. There are 13 residues in the CDR3. CDR3 amino acids: CATSFRGWNEQFF. CDR3 nucleotides: TGTGCCACCAGCTTTAGAGGATGGAATGAGCAGTTCTTC.

A note on this clonotype: At one of its ends the junction is not consistent with the germline gene, which may arise from a read error. This chain connects TRBV6-5 to TRBJ2-1, with D uncertain. Germline V gives CDR1 MNHEY, CDR2 SVGAGI. CDR3 size: 15 residues. CDR3 residues: CANSYMGSPYNEQFF. The CDR3 bases are TGTGCCAACAGTTACATGGGTTCCCCCTACAATGAGCAGTTCTTC.

This clonotype was counted a few times. The V and J genes are TRBV7-2 and TRBJ2-6; 10 positions agree with TRBD1. Germline V gene data show CDR1 as SGHTA and CDR2 as FQGNSA. The V gene end was trimmed by 1 base and the J gene end by 0 bases; junction bases not matched to a gene: 3. This CDR3 region has 18 residues. CDR3 loop: CASSLGGTGVSGANVLTF. The CDR3 DNA reads as TGTGCCAGCAGCTTAGGAGGGACAGGGGTCTCTGGGGCCAACGTCCTGACTTTC.

This clonotype came up a few times. The chain has TRBV7-9 and TRBJ2-1, with no clear D. V lost 5 bases to trimming and J lost 7 bases, with 12 bases between them. The length of the CDR3 is 13 residues. Germline lookup yields CDR1 SEHNR and CDR2 FQNEAQ (reference sequence). CDR3 in amino acids: CASSPTPKNEQFF. CDR3 sequence (DNA): TGTGCCAGCAGCCCGACACCTAAGAATGAGCAGTTCTTC. Combining the CDR3 with reference TRBV7-9 and TRBJ2-1 gives the whole variable domain DTGVSQNPRHKITKRGQNVTFRCDPISEHNRLYWYRQTLGQGPEFLTYFQNEAQLEKSRLLSDRFSAERPKGSFSTLEIQRTEQGDSAMYLCASSPTPKNEQFFGPGTRLTVL.

Details on this clonotype: With a much larger clone just one base away, this may be a read error. CDR3 loop: CGSSPLGHPEAFF. DNA for the CDR3: TGTGGCAGCAGCCCCCTAGGACATCCTGAAGCTTTCTTT. The chain combines TRBV7-9 with TRBJ1-1; TRBD1 is a possible D gene (5 bases). The germline V gene has CDR1 SEHNR and CDR2 FQNEAQ (reference sequence). This CDR3 region has 13 residues.

The table lists this clonotype with a few counts. The genes are TRBV13 and TRBJ2-3, with D unresolved. V lost 7 bases to trimming and J lost 8 bases, with 7 bases between them. CDR3 length: 10 residues. Germline-derived CDR1 and CDR2 are PRHDT and FYEKMQ (reference sequence). The CDR3 sequence is CASKTVTQYF. For the CDR3, the DNA is TGTGCCAGCAAGACTGTTACGCAGTATTTT.

This rearrangement joins TRBV11-2 to TRBJ2-1, with D perhaps TRBD1 or TRBD2 (5 bases each). The CDR3 is 15 residues long. Germline lookup yields CDR1 SGHAT and CDR2 FQNNGV. The V gene lost 2 bases and the J gene lost 7 bases, with 15 bases spanning the gap. CDR3 DNA: TGTGCCAGCAGCTTAAACCCTGGGACGGGTAATGAGCAGTTCTTC. Encoded protein: CASSLNPGTGNEQFF.

The CDR3 reads CASALGRQPQHF. CDR3 in DNA: TGTGCTAGTGCCCTAGGGCGGCAGCCCCAGCATTTT. The chain has TRBV12-5 and TRBJ1-5; unclear D gene. Germline V gene data show CDR1 as LGHNT and CDR2 as FRNRAP. The CDR3 loop spans 12 amino acids. Trimming took off 7 bases at V and 7 bases at J, with 11 bases between the two ends.

Of note for this clonotype: Since a much larger clone is just one base distant, this may be a read error. This chain joins TRBV7-2 and TRBJ2-3, with 8 bases lining up with TRBD1. V was clipped by 10 bases and J by 5 bases; unmatched bases: 5. Germline CDR1 reads SGHTA; CDR2 reads FQGNSA. The CDR3 has 12 residues. The CDR3 nucleotides are TGTACCACCCTGACAGGGGAAGATACGCAGTATTTT. This encodes CTTLTGEDTQYF.

This clonotype was found a few times. This rearrangement joins TRBV7-8 to TRBJ2-2, with 8 bases matching TRBD2. CDR3 length: 17 residues. The V gene end was trimmed by 0 bases and the J gene end by 2 bases; junction bases not matched to a gene: 5. The germline V gene has CDR1 SGHVS and CDR2 FQNEAQ. The CDR3 reads CASSLARGGLNTGELFF. In DNA, the CDR3 is TGTGCCAGCAGCTTAGCGCGCGGGGGGTTAAACACCGGGGAGCTGTTTTTT.

This clonotype was seen only a few times. A read error may produce the germline difference seen at one junction end. The CDR3 nucleotides are TGTGCCAGCAGCCACGGTAATCAGCCCCAGCATTTT. It codes for CASSHGNQPQHF. The V call is TRBV4-1, the J call TRBJ1-5; D is unresolved. The CDR3 is made up of 12 amino acids. From germline, CDR1 is MGHRA and CDR2 YSYEKL.

V usage is TRBV20-1 and J usage is TRBJ1-5, with D possibly matching TRBD1 (5 bases). The CDR3 has 13 residues. Germline-derived CDR1 and CDR2 are DFQATT and SNEGSKA (reference sequence). The ends were cut back, 1 base at V and 5 bases at J, with 9 bases in the middle. The CDR3 sequence: CSARGPGHQPQHF. In DNA, the CDR3 is TGCAGTGCTAGAGGTCCAGGGCATCAGCCCCAGCATTTT.

This clonotype was seen ten or more times. The CDR3 DNA is TGTGCCAGCAGTCTCGACAGGTCCCTCCCCAATGAGCAGTTCTTC. Translated: CASSLDRSLPNEQFF. This chain uses TRBV7-6 with TRBJ2-1; D perhaps matches TRBD1 (6 bases). Trimming left V 6 bases short and J 6 bases short, with 18 bases between. Germline CDR1 and CDR2: SGHVS and FNYEAQ. This CDR3 has 15 amino acids.

The sample holds many counts of this clonotype. The chain joins TRBV7-8 to TRBJ2-3, with 11 positions matching TRBD2. Germline-derived CDR1 and CDR2 are SGHVS and FQNEAQ. Losses at the gene ends were 3 bases for V and 0 bases for J; bases not matched to a gene: 8. The CDR3 covers 18 residues. The CDR3 loop reads CASSLLAGGGESTDTQYF. The CDR3 DNA is TGTGCCAGCAGCTTGCTAGCGGGGGGCGGAGAGAGCACAGATACGCAGTATTTT.

The chain uses TRBV20-1 and TRBJ1-4; D possibly corresponds to TRBD1 (5 bases). With 7 bases removed from V and 0 bases from J, the gap between germline ends came to 12 bases. The CDR3 runs 14 residues. The germline V gene has CDR1 DFQATT and CDR2 SNEGSKA (reference sequence). The CDR3 DNA reads TGCAGTGTTACGGACATTGCAACTAATGAAAAACTGTTTTTT. Protein product: CSVTDIATNEKLFF.

The rearrangement uses TRBV12-5 and TRBJ2-3; D is perhaps TRBD2 (5 bases). V lost 3 bases, J lost 0 bases, and 10 bases lay in between. The V gene's germline CDR1 is LGHNT and CDR2 FRNRAP. The CDR3 is 15 residues long. The CDR3 here is CASGFGVGSTDTQYF. The CDR3 DNA is TGTGCTAGTGGTTTCGGGGTGGGAAGCACAGATACGCAGTATTTT.

CDR3 in DNA: TGTGCCAACGGGGGACGGTTGTTGAACACTGAAGCTTTCTTT. Protein sequence: CANGGRLLNTEAFF. The chain has TRBV7-6 and TRBJ1-1; D might be TRBD1 (5 bases). Germline lookup yields CDR1 SGHVS and CDR2 FNYEAQ. Trimming removed 10 bases at V and 0 bases at J, with 15 bases between. The CDR3 runs to 14 residues.

The chain recombines TRBV19 with TRBJ1-5; TRBD1 is a possible D gene (5 bases). The V gene's germline CDR1 is LNHDA and CDR2 SQIVND (reference sequence). The V and J ends lost 5 bases and 3 bases respectively, with 11 bases between them. The CDR3 is made up of 14 amino acids. CDR3 protein: CASSVRQINQPQHF. CDR3 nucleotide sequence: TGTGCCAGTAGTGTTCGACAGATCAATCAGCCCCAGCATTTT.

This clonotype appeared many times. The V and J genes are TRBV12-3 or TRBV12-4 and TRBJ1-2; perhaps TRBD1 as D (6 bases). V was cut by 2 bases and J by 5 bases, with 18 bases left in between. The CDR3 length is 16 residues. CDR3 region: CASSLRPGGPRYGYTF. In DNA, the CDR3 is TGTGCCAGCAGTTTACGGCCGGGGGGGCCTAGGTATGGCTACACCTTC.

The sample holds a few counts of this clonotype. V and J are TRBV28 and TRBJ2-1; 9 bases match TRBD1. The CDR3 has 16 amino acids. Germline CDR1 MDHEN, CDR2 SYDVKM. Germline trimming cut 5 bases from V and 1 base from J; bases unmatched to any gene: 6. Here the CDR3 DNA reads TGTGCCAGCAGTACGGACAGGGGCCTTTCCTACAATGAGCAGTTCTTC. Amino acids: CASSTDRGLSYNEQFF.